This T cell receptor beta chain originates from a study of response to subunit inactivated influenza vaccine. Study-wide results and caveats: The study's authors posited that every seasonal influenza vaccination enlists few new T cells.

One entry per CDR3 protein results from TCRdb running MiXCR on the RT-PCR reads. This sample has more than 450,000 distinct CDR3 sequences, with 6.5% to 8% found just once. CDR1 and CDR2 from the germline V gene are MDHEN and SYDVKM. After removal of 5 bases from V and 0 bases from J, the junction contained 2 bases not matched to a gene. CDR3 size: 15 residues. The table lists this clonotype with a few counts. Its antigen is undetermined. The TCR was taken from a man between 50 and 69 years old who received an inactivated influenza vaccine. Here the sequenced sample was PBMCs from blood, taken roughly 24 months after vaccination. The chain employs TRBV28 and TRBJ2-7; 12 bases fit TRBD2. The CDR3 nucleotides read TGTGCCAGCAGTGGACTAGCGGGAAGCTCCTACGAGCAGTACTTC. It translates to CASSGLAGSSYEQYF. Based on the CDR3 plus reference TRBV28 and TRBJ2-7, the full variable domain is DVKVTQSSRYLVKRTGEKVFLECVQDMDHENMFWYRQDPGLGLRLIYFSYDVKMKEKGDIPEGYSVSREKKERFSLILESASTNQTSMYLCASSGLAGSSYEQYFGPGTRLTVT.